These 19 T cell receptor beta chains share one sample of origin, sequenced in a study of OX40 agonist ivuxolimab in advanced cancers. Method: immunoSEQ multiplex PCR; TCRdb's copy keeps in-frame clones and lacks some. The sample lists more than 70,000 clones; 75% to 95% were seen once. Sample: CD4+ or CD8+ T cells sorted from blood, taken in a trial of the OX40 agonist ivuxolimab. These receptors were obtained from an adult with an advanced solid tumor such as melanoma, head and neck, liver or kidney cancer.

The rearrangement uses TRBV5-1 and TRBJ2-1, with unresolved D. CDR1 SGHRS and CDR2 YFSETQ come from the germline V gene. The CDR3 totals 15 residues. V was cut by 4 bases and J by 5 bases, with 16 bases left in between. CDR3 sequence reads: CASSPEGLWDNEQFF. CDR3 nucleotides: TGCGCCAGCAGCCCCGAAGGGCTATGGGACAATGAGCAGTTCTTC.

The gene calls are TRBV2 and TRBJ1-2; 7 nucleotides agree with TRBD1. Germline values: CDR1 SNHLY, CDR2 FYNNEI. With 7 bases clipped from V and 4 bases from J, the junction kept 9 bases outside the gene matches. This CDR3 is built from 14 residues. The CDR3 reads CASTFDRASYGYTF. The DNA for the CDR3 is TGTGCCAGCACCTTCGACAGGGCTTCCTATGGCTACACCTTC.

V gene TRBV6-5 combines with J gene TRBJ2-7; 8 bases agree with TRBD1. The V and J ends lost 6 bases and 0 bases, in that order; junction bases with no gene match: 7. In germline, CDR1 is MNHEY, CDR2 SVGAGI. CDR3 length: 15 amino acids. The CDR3 here is CASSEYRGSSYEQYF. The DNA for the CDR3 is TGTGCCAGCAGCGAATACAGGGGGAGCTCCTACGAGCAGTACTTC.

The genes are TRBV5-1 and TRBJ2-7; D may be TRBD2 (5 bases). The V gene's germline CDR1 is SGHRS and CDR2 YFSETQ. Trimming stripped 0 bases from V and 7 bases from J, with 11 bases between. This CDR3 has 13 residues. The CDR3 DNA follows: TGCGCCAGCAGCTTGGAGCCACTAGGGGAGCAGTACTTC. This codes for CASSLEPLGEQYF.

The chain uses TRBV11-2 and TRBJ2-7; 9 bases agree with TRBD1. The trim removed 5 bases at V and 6 bases at J, leaving 8 bases unmatched. From germline, CDR1 is SGHAT and CDR2 FQNNGV. The CDR3 covers 14 residues. The CDR3 region has the DNA TGTGCCAGCAGCGACCAACAGGGGGCTTCCGAGCAGTACTTC. Translation gives CASSDQQGASEQYF.

This clone has a single count. The chain couples TRBV30 to TRBJ2-5; TRBD2 aligns across 8 bases. CDR1 and CDR2 (germline): GTSNPN, SVGIG (reference sequence). V dropped 0 bases and J dropped 5; count of bases not matched to a gene: 5. This CDR3 has 14 amino acids. The CDR3 protein is CAWSVAGVGETQYF. CDR3 in DNA: TGTGCCTGGAGTGTAGCGGGAGTGGGCGAGACCCAGTACTTC.

The chain couples TRBV28 to TRBJ1-5; D gene unclear. The V gene lost 3 bases and the J gene lost 4 bases, with 10 bases spanning the gap. There are 14 residues in the CDR3. CDR1 and CDR2 from the germline V gene are MDHEN and SYDVKM. CDR3 loop: CASSFADYNQPQHF. The CDR3, as DNA: TGTGCCAGCAGTTTCGCGGACTATAATCAGCCCCAGCATTTT.

The CDR3 here is CASSLTGSRYNSPLHF. The CDR3 bases are TGCGCCAGCAGCTTGACGGGCAGCCGCTATAATTCACCCCTCCACTTT. V and J are TRBV5-1 and TRBJ1-6; no clear D. Trimming pared 1 base from V and 3 bases from J, leaving 11 bases between. The CDR3 covers 16 residues. Germline V gene data show CDR1 as SGHRS and CDR2 as YFSETQ.

This clone is a singleton in its sample. This chain uses TRBV21-1 with TRBJ2-1; no DNA check was done on the table's D call, TRBD2. TRBV21-1 is given as a pseudogene. The CDR3 is 15 amino acids. As DNA, the CDR3 is TGTGCCAGCAGCATCAGAAGCGGGAAAGTCAATGAGCAGTTCTTC. It codes for CASSIRSGKVNEQFF.

The chain recombines TRBV28 with TRBJ1-3; D is unclear. Germline CDR1 MDHEN, CDR2 SYDVKM. This CDR3 contains 16 residues. The CDR3 nucleotides are TGTGGAGTAGGAGGTCTCACCCGCCTCTCTGGAAACACCATATATTTT. Translating it yields CGVGGLTRLSGNTIYF.

This chain connects TRBV11-1 to TRBJ2-6; no clear D. V lost 0 bases and J lost 0, with 3 bases in between. CDR1 is SGHAT and CDR2 is FQDESV in the germline V gene (reference sequence). This CDR3 comprises 15 residues. The CDR3 DNA reads TGTGCCAGCAGCTTAGCAGCCTCTGGGGCCAACGTCCTGACTTTC. It yields the protein CASSLAASGANVLTF.

The gene calls are TRBV28 and TRBJ2-1; TRBD2 matches 10 bases. This CDR3 is built from 16 residues. The V gene end was trimmed by 6 bases and the J gene end by 6 bases; junction bases not matched to a gene: 11. Germline V gene lookup returns CDR1 MDHEN and CDR2 SYDVKM. The CDR3 sequence: CASRSPSGSVGNEQFF. For the CDR3, the DNA is TGTGCCAGCAGATCACCTAGCGGGAGCGTTGGCAATGAGCAGTTCTTC.

This clone was counted once. The rearrangement joins TRBV6-4 to TRBJ1-2; D is uncertain. V lost 5 bases and J lost 2, with 9 bases in between. The CDR3 loop spans 13 amino acids. Germline CDR1 MRHNA, CDR2 SNTAGT. This CDR3 is CASSPETNYGYTF. The CDR3 bases are TGTGCCAGCAGTCCGGAGACAAACTATGGCTACACCTTC.

This clone came up a few times. The chain uses TRBV19 and TRBJ1-1, with D unclear. Trimming cost V 4 bases and J 5 bases, with 8 bases left between them. The CDR3 spans 12 residues. Germline V gives CDR1 LNHDA, CDR2 SQIVND (reference sequence). The CDR3 spells CASSKSATEAFF. For the CDR3, the DNA is TGTGCCAGTAGTAAGAGCGCTACTGAAGCTTTCTTT.

J is TRBJ2-6 and V is TRBV5-1, with TRBD1 identical over 8 bases. Per germline, CDR1 SGHRS and CDR2 YFSETQ. CDR3 length: 14 residues. The junction had 6 bases not matched to a gene; V was cut back by 0 bases and J by 13 bases. CDR3 loop: CASSLVPTGEVLTF. In nucleotides, the CDR3 is TGCGCCAGCAGCTTGGTGCCGACAGGGGAGGTCCTGACTTTC.

The chain couples TRBV29-1 to TRBJ2-5; the D gene is possibly TRBD2 (6 bases). V lost 4 bases, J lost 3 bases, and 12 bases lay in between. The CDR3 totals 13 residues. Germline V lookup: CDR1 SQVTM, CDR2 ANQGSEA. CDR3 sequence reads: CSVGSVAEETQYF. The CDR3 DNA follows: TGCAGCGTTGGTTCAGTAGCGGAAGAGACCCAGTACTTC.

The CDR3 nucleotides read TGTGCCAGCAGCTTTGACCGGGGCCTCGGCGAGCAGTACTTC. Its protein is CASSFDRGLGEQYF. The rearrangement joins TRBV11-1 to TRBJ2-7, with D possibly called TRBD1 or TRBD2 (5 bases each). V was shortened by 3 bases and J by 6 bases, with 15 bases between the two germline ends. Germline loops: CDR1 SGHAT, CDR2 FQDESV (reference sequence). CDR3 length: 14 residues.

The J gene is TRBJ1-2, the V gene TRBV6-5, with a tentative D call TRBD1 (6 bases). Germline CDR1 and CDR2: MNHEY and SVGAGI. V dropped 6 bases and J dropped 4 bases, with 12 bases sitting between them. The CDR3 loop spans 13 amino acids. The CDR3 DNA follows: TGTGCCAGCAGGAAGACAGGAGGCTATGGCTACACCTTC. The encoded protein is CASRKTGGYGYTF.

CDR3 sequence reads: CASRLNSYEQYF. The CDR3 DNA is TGTGCCAGCCGACTCAACTCCTACGAGCAGTACTTC. The V and J genes are TRBV6-5 and TRBJ2-7; D gene ambiguous. Germline V gene lookup returns CDR1 MNHEY and CDR2 SVGAGI. CDR3 length: 12 residues. Trimming removed 8 bases from V and 0 bases from J, with 8 bases in between.